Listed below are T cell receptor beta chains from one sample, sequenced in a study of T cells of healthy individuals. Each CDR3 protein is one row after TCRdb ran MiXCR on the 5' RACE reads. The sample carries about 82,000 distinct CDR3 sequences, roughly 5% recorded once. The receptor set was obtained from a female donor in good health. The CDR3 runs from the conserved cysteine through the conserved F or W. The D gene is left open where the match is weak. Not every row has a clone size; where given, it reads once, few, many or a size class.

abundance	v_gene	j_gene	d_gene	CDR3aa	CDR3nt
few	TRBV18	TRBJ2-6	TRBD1	CASSNPDRAFFSSGANVLTF	TGTGCCAGCTCAAATCCTGACAGGGCTTTTTTCTCGTCTGGGGCCAACGTCCTGACTTTC
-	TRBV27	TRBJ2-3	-	CASSLVAVRPDTQYF	TGTGCCAGCAGTTTAGTCGCGGTCCGGCCAGATACGCAGTATTTT
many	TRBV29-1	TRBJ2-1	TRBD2	CSGKRAGDEQFF	TGCAGCGGAAAACGAGCGGGAGATGAGCAGTTCTTC
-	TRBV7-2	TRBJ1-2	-	CASSRESYGYTF	TGTGCCAGCAGCCGCGAGTCCTATGGCTACACCTTC
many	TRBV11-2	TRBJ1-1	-	CASSLWGLTTEAFF	TGTGCCAGCAGCTTATGGGGGCTGACCACTGAAGCTTTCTTT
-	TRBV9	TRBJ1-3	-	CASSPLVKVSGNTIYF	TGTGCCAGCAGTCCACTTGTGAAGGTCTCTGGAAACACCATATATTTT
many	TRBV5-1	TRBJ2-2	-	CASSLYSGTYTGELFF	TGCGCCAGCAGCTTGTACTCCGGGACCTACACCGGGGAGCTGTTTTTT
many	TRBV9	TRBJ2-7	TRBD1	CASSATHLPGQGRYEQYF	TGTGCCAGCAGCGCAACCCATCTTCCGGGACAGGGGCGGTACGAGCAGTACTTC
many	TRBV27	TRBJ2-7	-	CASSPVGGTGTGQYF	TGTGCCAGCAGTCCAGTTGGGGGAACAGGAACGGGGCAGTACTTC
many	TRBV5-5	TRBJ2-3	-	CASSLGTPRFTDTQYF	TGTGCCAGCAGCTTGGGTACACCTAGATTCACAGATACGCAGTATTTT
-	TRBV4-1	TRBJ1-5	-	CASSQDPVLHGEVTQPQHF	TGCGCCAGCAGCCAAGACCCGGTCCTGCACGGGGAAGTTACTCAGCCCCAGCATTTT
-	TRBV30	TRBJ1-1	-	CAWNPNRENPEVETFF	TGTGCCTGGAATCCGAACAGGGAGAACCCGGAAGTTGAGACTTTCTTT
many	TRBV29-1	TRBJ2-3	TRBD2	CSVVPIIGLAETDTQYF	TGCAGCGTTGTCCCCATCATCGGACTAGCGGAAACAGATACGCAGTATTTT
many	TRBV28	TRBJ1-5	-	CASRTAGFEAQHF	TGTGCCAGCAGGACAGCCGGGTTTGAAGCCCAGCATTTT
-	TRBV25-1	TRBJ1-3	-	CASRGPGGSGNTIYF	TGTGCCAGCAGGGGACCAGGTGGATCTGGAAACACCATATATTTT
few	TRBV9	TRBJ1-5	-	CASSSAGGTNQPQHF	TGTGCCAGCAGCTCGGCGGGGGGTACTAATCAGCCCCAGCATTTT
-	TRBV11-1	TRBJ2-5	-	CASSPASGQETQYF	TGTGCCAGCAGCCCGGCCAGCGGCCAAGAGACCCAGTACTTC
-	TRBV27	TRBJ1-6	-	CASSLGTPSPLHF	TGTGCCAGCAGTTTAGGGACACCATCACCCCTCCACTTT
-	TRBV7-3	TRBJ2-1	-	CASSLTARAPNNEQFF	TGTGCCAGCAGCTTAACAGCGAGAGCCCCCAACAATGAGCAGTTCTTC
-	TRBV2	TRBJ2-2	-	CASSGGRGTGELFF	TGTGCCAGCAGTGGTGGGAGAGGTACCGGGGAGCTGTTTTTT
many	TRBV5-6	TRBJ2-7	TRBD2	CASSLFLAEEYEQYF	TGTGCCAGCAGCTTGTTTCTAGCGGAAGAGTACGAGCAGTACTTC
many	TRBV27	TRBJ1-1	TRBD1	CASSRRTGFVEAFF	TGTGCCAGCAGTCGACGGACAGGGTTCGTTGAAGCTTTCTTT
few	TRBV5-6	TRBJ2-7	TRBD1	CASSGGQGSVSWEQYF	TGTGCCAGCAGCGGGGGACAGGGGAGTGTTTCGTGGGAGCAGTACTTC
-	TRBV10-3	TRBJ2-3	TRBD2	CAIRGTTDTDTQYF	TGTGCCATCAGGGGGACTACCGACACAGATACGCAGTATTTT
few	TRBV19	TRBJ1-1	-	CASSMGNTEAFF	TGTGCCAGTAGTATGGGGAACACTGAAGCTTTCTTT
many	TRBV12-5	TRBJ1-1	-	CASALENTEAFF	TGTGCTAGTGCCCTAGAGAACACTGAAGCTTTCTTT
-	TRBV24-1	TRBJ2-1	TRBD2	CATRGGGNHEQFF	TGTGCCACCAGGGGGGGGGGGAACCATGAGCAGTTCTTC
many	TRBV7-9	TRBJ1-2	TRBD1	CASSRIRGRNDYGYTF	TGTGCCAGCAGCCGTATCAGGGGGCGCAATGACTATGGCTACACCTTC